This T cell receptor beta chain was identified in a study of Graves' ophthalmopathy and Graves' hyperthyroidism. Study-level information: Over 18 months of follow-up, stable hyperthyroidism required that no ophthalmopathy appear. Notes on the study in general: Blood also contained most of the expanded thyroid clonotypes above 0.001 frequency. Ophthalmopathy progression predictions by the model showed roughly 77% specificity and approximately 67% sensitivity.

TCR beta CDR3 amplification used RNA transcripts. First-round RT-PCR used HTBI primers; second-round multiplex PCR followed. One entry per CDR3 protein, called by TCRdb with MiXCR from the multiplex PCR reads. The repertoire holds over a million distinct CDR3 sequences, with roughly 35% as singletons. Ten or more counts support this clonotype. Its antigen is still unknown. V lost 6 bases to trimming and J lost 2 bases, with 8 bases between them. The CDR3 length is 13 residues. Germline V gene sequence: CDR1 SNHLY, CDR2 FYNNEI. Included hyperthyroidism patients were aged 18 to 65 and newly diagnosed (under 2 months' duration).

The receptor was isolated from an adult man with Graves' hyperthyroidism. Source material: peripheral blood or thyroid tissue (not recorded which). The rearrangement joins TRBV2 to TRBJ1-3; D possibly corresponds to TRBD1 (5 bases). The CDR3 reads CASRGTAGNTIYF. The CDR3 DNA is TGTGCCAGCAGAGGGACGGCTGGAAACACCATATATTTT.